This T cell receptor beta chain was documented in a study of T cells expressing NK-cell markers (dated by TCRdb to 2020 to 2022). For context, the study as a whole: In sorted CD3+CD56+NKG2C+, CD3+CD56+NKG2C- and CD3+CD56-NKG2C+ T-cell subsets from 7 to 9 donors, TCR beta-chain repertoires were profiled. Among the eight sequenced donors, seven were HCMV-seropositive and one was HCMV-seronegative. The study sequenced eight donors, all healthy volunteers chosen at random: three men and five women. Sequencing of the libraries produced 2 x 150 bp reads on Illumina HiSeq 2000/2500, MiSeq or NextSeq.

The sequencer was an Illumina HiSeq 2000. The TCR beta cDNA libraries were made using 5'RACE template switching, a step that added both a universal primer site and unique molecular identifiers. cDNA synthesis was primed from the TCR beta constant segment, followed by two successive PCR amplification steps. As for how the authors treated the data: MIGEC was used to demultiplex reads and group reads by UMI, and MiTCR was used to assemble and quantify clonotypes. Only TCR cDNA sequences supported by at least two reads were kept to exclude erroneous sequences. Downstream repertoire analysis used the tcR package, and clonotypes were matched across fractions by CDR3 nucleotide sequence plus V segment. Antigen specificity was annotated against VDJdb with VDJmatch, allowing one amino acid substitution in CDR3. With the reads reprocessed by TCRdb, a single entry stands for each CDR3 protein sequence and no DNA is reported. The V and J calls here are based on TCRdb, not the publication. This sample's listing comprises 150,000 or so distinct CDR3 sequences. 37% of the sample comes from the top ten.

A commercial ELISA kit detecting HCMV-specific IgG in serum was used to determine HCMV serostatus. Ficoll density gradient centrifugation was used to isolate peripheral blood mononuclear cells from blood. On this clonotype itself: Its antigen specificity is not known.

Points the paper makes about the study in general: For six donors, the dominant CD3+CD56+NKG2C+ clonotypes were among the top 10 CD8+ clonotypes and accounted for about 1.0-7.5% of CD8+ T cells. Those dominant clonotypes were again the most abundant among CD3+CD56-NKG2C+ cells in a handful of donors, at about 28.3-60.1%. Whether the expanded NKG2C-expressing T cell clones were specific for HCMV antigens remained unclear.

CDR1 and CDR2, per the germline V gene, are SGHAT and FQNNGV. The CDR3 covers 15 residues, taking in both the cysteine and the phenylalanine. No DNA sequence is on record. Material: blood T cells: a sorted CD56 or NKG2C T cell subset, CD4+ or CD8+ T cells, or bulk PBMC T cells (not recorded which). The chain joins TRBV11-2 to TRBJ2-5; lacking DNA, the TRBD1 call made by TCRdb goes unchecked. This TCR was recovered from a woman aged 45 to 65 in good health. Donor details come from another sample of the same person, matched by shared clones. The CDR3 corresponds to CASSLGAAQGETQYF.